The 15 T cell receptor beta chains below were found in one sample sequenced in a study of blood T cell repertoires in COVID-19. The assay was immunoSEQ multiplex PCR, and TCRdb's table has in-frame clones only and misses some. The profile covers 200,000 to 250,000 clones, with approximately 84% appearing a single time and about 2% taken by the ten largest. Input material: peripheral blood. These receptors originate from a man aged 35-49 years with active or convalescent COVID-19.

This clone was seen only a few times. The chain is built from TRBV7-8 and TRBJ1-3; no clear D gene. Germline V gene sequence: CDR1 SGHVS, CDR2 FQNEAQ. The ends were cut back, 5 bases at V and 0 bases at J, with 14 bases in the middle. The CDR3 spans 16 residues. The CDR3 protein is CASSRTGDLSGNTIYF. In DNA, the CDR3 is TGTGCCAGCAGCCGTACGGGAGATCTCTCTGGAAACACCATATATTTT.

The V gene is TRBV9, the J gene TRBJ1-3, with 7 bases lining up with TRBD1. Looked up from germline, CDR1 is SGDLS and CDR2 is YYNGEE. CDR3 length: 17 amino acids. With 3 bases clipped from V and 3 bases from J, the junction kept 12 bases outside the gene matches. In nucleotides, the CDR3 is TGTGCCAGCAGCGGATACCTGGACAGGCTGGATGGAAACACCATATATTTT. Translation: CASSGYLDRLDGNTIYF.

The chain combines TRBV6-1 with TRBJ1-1; D possibly corresponds to TRBD1 (5 bases). This CDR3 spans 17 amino acids. CDR1 and CDR2 from the germline V gene are MNHNS and SASEGT. Trimming took off 0 bases at V and 1 base at J, with 15 bases between the two ends. The CDR3 nucleotides read TGTGCCAGCAGTGAAGCTGCTTTAGGGGTTGGGAACACTGAAGCTTTCTTT. It specifies CASSEAALGVGNTEAFF.

The chain links TRBV28 to TRBJ2-7; 12 bases line up with TRBD1. Germline CDR1 MDHEN, CDR2 SYDVKM. The CDR3 length is 13 residues. Germline trimming cut 5 bases from V and 7 bases from J; bases unmatched to any gene: 3. CDR3 bases: TGTGCCAGCAGTCGGGACAGGGGGCGAGAGCAGTACTTC. It is translated as CASSRDRGREQYF.

V is TRBV19 and J is TRBJ1-4; 7 bases map to TRBD1. The V gene's germline CDR1 is LNHDA and CDR2 SQIVND (reference sequence). The CDR3 totals 15 residues. V gave up 5 bases and J gave up 6 bases; unmatched junction bases: 9. The DNA for the CDR3 is TGTGCCAGTAGTTACAGACAGGGAAGTGATGAAAAACTGTTTTTT. This encodes CASSYRQGSDEKLFF.

This chain links TRBV3-1 (or the pseudogene TRBV3-2) with TRBJ2-1, with D hard to call. V was trimmed by 2 bases and J by 7 bases, leaving 6 bases between them. CDR3 length: 12 residues. CDR1 is LGHDT, CDR2 YNNKEL, per germline (reference sequence). CDR3 DNA sequence: TGTGCCAGCAGCCAACATCAAAATGAGCAGTTCTTC. Residues: CASSQHQNEQFF.

This chain uses TRBV28 with TRBJ2-7, with 10 bases matching TRBD1. Germline V CDR1 and CDR2: MDHEN, SYDVKM. CDR3 size: 17 residues. With V trimmed by 6 bases and J by 4 bases, 15 bases remained unmatched. DNA for the CDR3: TGTGCCAGCAGACACACGCCGGGACAGGGGCATTATTACGAGCAGTACTTC. Translation gives CASRHTPGQGHYYEQYF.

The V and J genes are TRBV18 and TRBJ2-5; perhaps TRBD2 as D (7 bases). This CDR3 has 14 amino acids. V lost 3 bases and J 5 bases, leaving 13 bases between the germline ends. CDR1 is KGHSH, CDR2 LQKENI, per germline. The CDR3 nucleotides read TGTGCCAGCTCACCTACGGGGGGCTGGGAGACCCAGTACTTC. The encoded protein is CASSPTGGWETQYF.

J is TRBJ2-1 and V is TRBV28; D may be TRBD1 (5 bases). The CDR3 sequence is 15 residues long. The germline V gene encodes CDR1 MDHEN and CDR2 SYDVKM. Trimming took 3 bases from V and 7 from J, leaving 16 bases between them. Here the CDR3 DNA reads TGTGCCAGCAGTTTTCATGGGGCTTCGAGGAATGAGCAGTTCTTC. This translates into CASSFHGASRNEQFF.

This chain joins TRBV27 and TRBJ2-7, with D possibly TRBD2 on 7 matching bases. The CDR3 covers 15 residues. Trimming stripped 2 bases from V and 5 bases from J, with 16 bases between. Germline V gene sequence: CDR1 MNHEY, CDR2 SMNVEV (reference sequence). This CDR3 reads CASSLRGGLWDEQYF. CDR3 DNA: TGTGCCAGCAGTTTAAGGGGGGGCTTGTGGGACGAGCAGTACTTC.

This chain uses TRBV6-6 with TRBJ1-3; no clear D gene. The germline CDR1 and CDR2 sequences are MNHNY and SVGAGI (reference sequence). This CDR3 is 16 amino acids long. V lost 4 bases and J 2 bases, leaving 15 bases between the germline ends. CDR3 residues: CASSSGVRPPGNTIYF. CDR3 coding DNA: TGTGCCAGCAGTTCAGGTGTGAGACCTCCTGGAAACACCATATATTTT.

The chain joins TRBV5-1 to TRBJ1-1, with no clear D. Germline CDR1 SGHRS, CDR2 YFSETQ. This CDR3 region has 15 residues. V shed 5 bases and J shed 2 bases, with 16 bases lying between them. CDR3 sequence: CASRDPRQANTEAFF. The CDR3 nucleotides are TGCGCCAGCAGAGACCCCAGGCAAGCTAACACTGAAGCTTTCTTT.

The chain recombines TRBV30 with TRBJ2-4; perhaps TRBD1 as D (6 bases). The CDR3 loop spans 13 amino acids. V was pared by 5 bases and J by 0 bases, with 8 bases between. The germline V gene encodes CDR1 GTSNPN and CDR2 SVGIG (reference sequence). CDR3 DNA: TGTGCCTGGGCACAGGGAGCCAAAAACATTCAGTACTTC. This gives the protein CAWAQGAKNIQYF. Complete variable domain (other parts from reference TRBV30 and TRBJ2-4): SQTIHQWPATLVQPVGSPLSLECTVEGTSNPNLYWYRQAAGRGLQLLFYSVGIGQISSEVPQNLSASRPQDRQFILSSKKLLLSDSGFYLCAWAQGAKNIQYFGAGTRLSVL.

The rearrangement links TRBV27 to TRBJ1-2; 7 nucleotides align to TRBD1. J lost 0 bases, V lost 6 bases, and 4 bases had no gene match. Germline CDR1 reads MNHEY; CDR2 reads SMNVEV (reference sequence). CDR3 length equals 14 residues. The CDR3 sequence is CASRKGAANYGYTF. As DNA, the CDR3 is TGTGCCAGCAGAAAGGGGGCAGCTAACTATGGCTACACCTTC.

The chain carries TRBV5-1 and TRBJ2-7, with a weak D call TRBD2 (5 bases). Germline V gene lookup returns CDR1 SGHRS and CDR2 YFSETQ. The V and J ends lost 4 bases and 6 bases respectively, with 20 bases between them. This CDR3 spans 15 amino acids. This CDR3 reads CASSRTSGSHGEQYF. The CDR3 nucleotides read TGCGCCAGCAGCCGGACCAGTGGGAGCCACGGCGAGCAGTACTTC. The whole variable domain, filled in from reference TRBV5-1 and TRBJ2-7, reads KAGVTQTPRYLIKTRGQQVTLSCSPISGHRSVSWYQQTPGQGLQFLFEYFSETQRNKGNFPGRFSGRQFSNSRSEMNVSTLELGDSALYLCASSRTSGSHGEQYFGPGTRLTVT.